This T cell receptor (beta chain) was sequenced in a study of CD8+ T cells in alopecia areata. Described treatment: oral pan-JAK inhibitor, 5-10 mg twice daily. The authors extracted RNA and reverse transcribed it into cDNA as the sequencing template. Assay used: immunoSEQ multiplex PCR; TCRdb lists only in-frame clones, some missing. The sample lists some 180,000 clones, approximately 51% occurring once. With regard to this clone: Its antigen is not identified.

Study-wide findings and caveats: Persistence in scalp and blood during tofacitinib was observed for many expanded lesional clones.

This clonotype was sampled from a human donor with alopecia areata. Here the sequenced sample was CD8+ T cells sorted from blood, taken around week 54, from a patient treated with tofacitinib.

The CDR3 DNA sequence: TGCAGCGTTTGGCCCGAAGCTTTCTTT. Translating gives CSVWPEAFF. This chain joins TRBV29-1 and TRBJ1-1; D gene unclear. The CDR3 length is 9 residues. Germline assignment: CDR1 SQVTM and CDR2 ANQGSEA. With 5 bases removed from V and 8 bases from J, the gap between germline ends came to 6 bases.